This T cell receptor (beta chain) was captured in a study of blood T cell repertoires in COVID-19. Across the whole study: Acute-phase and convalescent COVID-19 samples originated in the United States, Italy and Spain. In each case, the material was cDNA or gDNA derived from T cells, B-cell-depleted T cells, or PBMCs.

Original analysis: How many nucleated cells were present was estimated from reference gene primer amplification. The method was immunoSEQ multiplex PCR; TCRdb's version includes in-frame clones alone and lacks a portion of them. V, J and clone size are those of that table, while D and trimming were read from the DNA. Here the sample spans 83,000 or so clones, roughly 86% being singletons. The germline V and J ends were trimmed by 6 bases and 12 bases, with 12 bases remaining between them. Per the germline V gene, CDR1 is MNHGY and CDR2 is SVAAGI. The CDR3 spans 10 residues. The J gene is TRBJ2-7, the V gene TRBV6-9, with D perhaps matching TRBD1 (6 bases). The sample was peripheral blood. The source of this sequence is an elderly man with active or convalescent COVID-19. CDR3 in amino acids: CASRTGPRYV. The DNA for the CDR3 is TGTGCCAGCAGGACAGGCCCCAGGTACGTC.